This T cell receptor beta chain was sequenced in a study of blood T cell repertoires in COVID-19. Study-level information: Samples came from the United States, Italy and Spain, spanning acute and convalescent COVID-19.

Data came from immunoSEQ multiplex PCR; TCRdb stores just in-frame clones and leaves some out. The data contain around 200,000 clones, about 80% of them singletons. The CDR3 contains 15 residues. V was pared by 0 bases and J by 9 bases, with 16 bases between. The germline CDR1 and CDR2 sequences are SGDLS and YYNGEE. This clone was recorded a few times. The genes are TRBV9 and TRBJ2-1; weak D call: TRBD2 (5 bases). Sequenced sample: peripheral blood. The receptor was isolated from a human donor with acute or convalescent COVID-19. The donor label of this sample is uncertain. The chain's CDR3 is CASSVASGKVSEQFF. The CDR3 nucleotides are TGTGCCAGCAGCGTAGCTTCCGGGAAGGTTAGTGAGCAGTTCTTC.